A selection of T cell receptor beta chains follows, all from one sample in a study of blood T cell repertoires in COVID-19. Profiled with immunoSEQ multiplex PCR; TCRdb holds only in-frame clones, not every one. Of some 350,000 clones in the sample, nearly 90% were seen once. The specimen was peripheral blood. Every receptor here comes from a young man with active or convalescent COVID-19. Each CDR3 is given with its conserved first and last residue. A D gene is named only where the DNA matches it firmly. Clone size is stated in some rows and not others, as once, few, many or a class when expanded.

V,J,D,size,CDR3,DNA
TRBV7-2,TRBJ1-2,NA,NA,CASSLGRTYGYTF,TGTGCCAGCAGCTTAGGGAGAACCTATGGTTACACCTTC
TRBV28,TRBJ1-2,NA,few,CASSLLRQANYGYTF,TGTGCCAGCAGTTTACTACGACAGGCTAACTATGGCTACACCTTC
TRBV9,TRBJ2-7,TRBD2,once,CASSPSYWTSGKASEQYF,TGTGCCAGCAGCCCCTCCTATTGGACTAGCGGGAAAGCAAGCGAGCAGTACTTC
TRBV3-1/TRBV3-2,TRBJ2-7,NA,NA,CASSPQRPSYSYEQYF,TGTGCCAGCAGCCCGCAGCGTCCTAGCTACTCCTACGAGCAGTACTTC
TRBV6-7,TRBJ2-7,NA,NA,CASSYSKPGTPSSYEQYF,TGTGCCAGCAGTTACTCAAAACCCGGGACACCGAGCTCCTACGAGCAGTACTTC
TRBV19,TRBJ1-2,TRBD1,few,CASIPTGGKYGYTF,TGTGCCAGTATACCGACAGGGGGCAAGTACGGCTACACCTTC
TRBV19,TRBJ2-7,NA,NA,CASEGDGYEQYF,TGTGCCAGCGAGGGGGACGGCTACGAGCAGTACTTC
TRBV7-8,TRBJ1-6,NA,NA,CASSPYFAQRDSPLHF,TGTGCCAGCAGCCCTTACTTCGCCCAGAGGGATTCACCCCTCCACTTT
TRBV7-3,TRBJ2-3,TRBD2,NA,CASSTQRGSTDTQYF,TGTGCCAGCAGCACGCAGCGGGGTAGCACAGATACGCAGTATTTT
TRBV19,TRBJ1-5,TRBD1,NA,CASSIGDRGWDQPQHF,TGTGCCAGTAGTATCGGGGACAGGGGTTGGGATCAGCCCCAGCATTTT
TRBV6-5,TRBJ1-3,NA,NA,CACLTIPGNTIYF,TGTGCCTGCCTTACAATCCCTGGAAACACCATATATTTT
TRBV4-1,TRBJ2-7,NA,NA,CASSQAATAYEQYF,TGCGCCAGCAGCCAGGCAGCGACCGCCTACGAGCAGTACTTC
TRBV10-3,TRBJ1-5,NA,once,CAISESGAGEKPQHF,TGTGCCATCAGTGAGTCGGGGGCGGGGGAAAAGCCCCAGCATTTT
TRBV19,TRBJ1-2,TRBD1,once,CASRQGLYGYTF,TGTGCCAGTCGACAGGGTCTATATGGCTACACCTTC